This T cell receptor beta chain was obtained from a study of blood T cell repertoires in COVID-19. For the study at large: COVID-19 samples collected from the United States, Italy and Spain covered acute and convalescent phases. Sample material is recorded as cDNA or gDNA derived from T cells, B-cell-depleted T cells, or PBMCs.

Repertoires were generated with immunoSEQ multiplex PCR, while TCRdb's copy carries only in-frame clones and drops some. Among some 70,000 clones listed, about 80% were seen once. This clone was detected a few times. Sequenced material: peripheral blood. The sequence was obtained from an elderly man with acute or convalescent COVID-19.

CDR3 sequence: CASSPRTGFVGKQYF. CDR3 DNA: TGTGCCAGCAGCCCAAGGACAGGGTTTGTGGGAAAGCAGTACTTC. The J gene is TRBJ2-7, the V gene TRBV5-8, with 8 bases identical to TRBD1. Germline V gives CDR1 SGHTS, CDR2 YDEGEE. The CDR3 loop spans 15 amino acids. Unmatched junction bases numbered 14, after V lost 4 bases and J lost 8 bases.